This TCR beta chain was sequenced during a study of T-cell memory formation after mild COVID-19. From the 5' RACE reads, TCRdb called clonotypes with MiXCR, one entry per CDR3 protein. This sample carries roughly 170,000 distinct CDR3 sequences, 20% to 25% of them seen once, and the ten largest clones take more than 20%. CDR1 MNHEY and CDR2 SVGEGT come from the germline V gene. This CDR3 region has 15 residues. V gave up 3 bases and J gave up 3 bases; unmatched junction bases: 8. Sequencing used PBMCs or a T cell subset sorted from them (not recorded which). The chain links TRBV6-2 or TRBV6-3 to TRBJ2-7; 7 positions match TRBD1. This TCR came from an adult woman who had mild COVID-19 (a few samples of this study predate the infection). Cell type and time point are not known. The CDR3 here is CASSYHDRDLYEQYF. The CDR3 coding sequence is TGTGCCAGCAGTTATCACGACAGGGATCTCTACGAGCAGTACTTC.